Each of the 30 T cell receptor beta chains below was sequenced from the same sample in a study of cytomegalovirus exposure and HLA in healthy donors. 60 Vbeta and 13 Jbeta primers were used in PCR. The repertoire was sequenced with immunoSEQ multiplex PCR; TCRdb's copy has only in-frame clones and lacks some. The sample lists 110,000 to 150,000 clones, approximately 70% seen once, with roughly 2% in the top ten. Material: PBMCs. These receptors all come from a woman aged 55-75 years in good health and CMV-seropositive.

The genes are TRBV6-1 and TRBJ1-4, with D unresolved. The CDR3 totals 15 residues. Germline V gene sequence: CDR1 MNHNS, CDR2 SASEGT. Trimming took 7 bases from V and 4 from J, leaving 16 bases between them. Here the CDR3 reads CASTLNRPGNEKLFF. Written as DNA, the CDR3 is TGTGCCAGCACCCTGAACCGTCCCGGTAATGAAAAACTGTTTTTT.

In its sample, this clone was seen a few times. The V and J genes are TRBV9 and TRBJ2-1; 10 bases line up with TRBD2. CDR1 and CDR2 (germline): SGDLS, YYNGEE. This CDR3 comprises 15 residues. The ends lost 6 bases at V and 4 bases at J; junction bases unmatched: 7. The CDR3 DNA reads TGTGCCAGCACGACTGGGACTAGCGCTTACAATGAGCAGTTCTTC. Its translation is CASTTGTSAYNEQFF.

V and J are TRBV25-1 and TRBJ1-1, with a possible D match to TRBD1 (5 bases). Germline values: CDR1 MGHDK, CDR2 SYGVNS. Trimming took off 1 base at V and 9 bases at J, with 15 bases between the two ends. This CDR3 comprises 14 residues. CDR3 residues: CASSESGGPGKAFF. In DNA, the CDR3 is TGTGCCAGCAGTGAATCGGGGGGTCCGGGTAAAGCTTTCTTT.

The chain is built from TRBV19 and TRBJ1-5, with a weak D call TRBD1 (5 bases). From germline, CDR1 is LNHDA and CDR2 SQIVND (reference sequence). The V gene lost 3 bases and the J gene lost 5 bases, with 8 bases spanning the gap. The CDR3 spans 13 residues. Written as DNA, the CDR3 is TGTGCCAGTAGTATGGGCAGGGATCAGCCCCAGCATTTT. This codes for CASSMGRDQPQHF.

The chain uses TRBV28 and TRBJ1-2; weak D call: TRBD1 (5 bases). Trimming stripped 7 bases from V and 7 bases from J, with 16 bases between. Germline V gene lookup returns CDR1 MDHEN and CDR2 SYDVKM. This CDR3 is built from 13 residues. As DNA, the CDR3 is TGTGCCAGCACTTACAGCGGGACTGTTGGCTACACCTTC. This encodes CASTYSGTVGYTF.

V gene TRBV18 combines with J gene TRBJ2-7; 10 bases agree with TRBD1. V shed 5 bases, J shed 6 bases, and the junction held 7 bases outside the gene matches. Germline assignment: CDR1 KGHSH and CDR2 LQKENI. This CDR3 is 14 amino acids long. CDR3 region: CASSTGTGAVEQYF. CDR3 in DNA: TGTGCCAGCTCAACCGGGACAGGGGCTGTCGAGCAGTACTTC. The complete variable domain, with remaining parts taken from reference TRBV18 and TRBJ2-7, reads NAGVMQNPRHLVRRRGQEARLRCSPMKGHSHVYWYRQLPEEGLKFMVYLQKENIIDESGMPKERFSAEFPKEGPSILRIQQVVRGDSAAYFCASSTGTGAVEQYFGPGTRLTVT.

The CDR3 DNA reads as TGCAGCGGACGCCCCGGACAGGGTTCTACTGAAGCTTTCTTT. Protein product: CSGRPGQGSTEAFF. The V call is TRBV29-1, the J call TRBJ1-1; the match to TRBD1 covers 8 bases. The J segment lost 5 bases and the V segment lost 7 bases, leaving 12 bases of the junction unmatched. The germline V gene encodes CDR1 SQVTM and CDR2 ANQGSEA. The CDR3 is 14 residues long.

The genes are TRBV7-9 and TRBJ1-6, with D tentatively TRBD1 (5 bases). V lost 4 bases, J lost 5 bases, and 15 bases lay in between. Germline CDR1 and CDR2: SEHNR and FQNEAQ (reference sequence). The CDR3 spans 16 residues. The CDR3 is CASSWTSGGDNSPLHF. DNA of the CDR3: TGTGCCAGCAGCTGGACCTCTGGAGGGGATAATTCACCCCTCCACTTT.

J is TRBJ1-5 and V is TRBV5-1, with 7 positions matching TRBD1. Losses at the gene ends were 1 base for V and 1 base for J; bases not matched to a gene: 2. The CDR3 length is 15 residues. The V gene's germline CDR1 is SGHRS and CDR2 YFSETQ. In DNA form, the CDR3 reads TGCGCCAGCAGCTTGTCAGGGGGAAGCAATCAGCCCCAGCATTTT. This sequence encodes CASSLSGGSNQPQHF.

In this sample, this clone is medium-sized (0.01 to 0.1%). The rearrangement joins TRBV6-5 to TRBJ1-5; D possibly corresponds to TRBD1 (6 bases). Per germline, CDR1 MNHEY and CDR2 SVGAGI. V lost 5 bases to trimming and J lost 5 bases, with 16 bases between them. The CDR3 extends over 15 amino acids. CDR3 loop: CASSRLGGADQPQHF. As DNA, the CDR3 is TGTGCCAGCAGTCGTTTAGGGGGTGCAGATCAGCCCCAGCATTTT.

The V call is TRBV29-1, the J call TRBJ2-3, with 7 bases that match TRBD2. V gave up 3 bases and J gave up 1 base; unmatched junction bases: 7. CDR1 SQVTM and CDR2 ANQGSEA come from the germline V gene. The length of the CDR3 is 15 residues. CDR3 in DNA: TGCAGCGTTGATGGGGTAGCGGGTGGCACAGATACGCAGTATTTT. Protein sequence: CSVDGVAGGTDTQYF.

The J gene is TRBJ1-6, the V gene TRBV2; D gene uncertain. V lost 2 bases, J lost 9 bases, and 11 bases lay in between. The CDR3 runs to 14 residues. Germline CDR1 and CDR2: SNHLY and FYNNEI. Here the CDR3 DNA reads TGTGCCAGCAGTGAACGAGGTACGCCTTCACCCCTCCACTTT. The encoded protein is CASSERGTPSPLHF.

The V and J genes are TRBV6-5 and TRBJ1-2; D gene ambiguous. The CDR3 length is 14 residues. Trimming removed 2 bases from V and 1 base from J, with 8 bases in between. In germline, CDR1 is MNHEY, CDR2 SVGAGI. The CDR3 coding sequence is TGTGCCAGCAGTTACGATCGGTATAACTATGGCTACACCTTC. Translating it yields CASSYDRYNYGYTF.

As concerns this clone: Other DNA sequences in this specimen translate into the identical CDR3. The chain recombines TRBV18 with TRBJ1-2; 7 bases map to TRBD1. Trimming took 6 bases from V and 3 from J; bases not matched to a gene: 4. Per the germline V gene, CDR1 is KGHSH and CDR2 is LQKENI. The CDR3 is made up of 13 amino acids. The CDR3, as DNA: TGTGCCAGCTCTCCAGGACAGGACTATGGCTACACCTTC. Its protein is CASSPGQDYGYTF.

The genes are TRBV28 and TRBJ1-5; 7 bases are shared with TRBD1. The CDR3 spans 14 residues. V trimming: 2 bases; J trimming: 5 bases; junction bases outside the gene matches: 3. Germline CDR1 and CDR2: MDHEN and SYDVKM. CDR3 sequence (DNA): TGTGCCAGCAGTTTAGACAGGGTAGATCAGCCCCAGCATTTT. It translates to CASSLDRVDQPQHF.

This chain links TRBV6-5 with TRBJ1-3, with D tentatively TRBD1 (6 bases). Germline-derived CDR1 and CDR2 are MNHEY and SVGAGI. This CDR3 contains 16 residues. V was cut by 0 bases and J by 0 bases, with 9 bases left in between. CDR3 bases: TGTGCCAGCAGTTACTCAGGACAGCTCTCTGGAAACACCATATATTTT. Translated: CASSYSGQLSGNTIYF.

This clone was recorded a few times. The chain combines TRBV9 with TRBJ2-5; possibly TRBD2 for D (7 bases). The CDR3 sequence is 15 residues long. The germline CDR1 and CDR2 sequences are SGDLS and YYNGEE. The V end was cut by 4 bases, the J end by 4 bases, with 17 bases between. The CDR3 DNA is TGTGCCAGCAGCCACAGAGGGGGGGCTAGAGAGACCCAGTACTTC. Translating gives CASSHRGGARETQYF.

The rearrangement uses TRBV29-1 and TRBJ2-5; perhaps TRBD2 as D (7 bases). Trimming took 3 bases from V and 5 from J, leaving 16 bases between them. The CDR3 sequence is 14 residues long. Germline loops: CDR1 SQVTM, CDR2 ANQGSEA. CDR3 sequence reads: CSVDIAGARETQYF. CDR3 sequence (DNA): TGCAGCGTTGATATTGCGGGGGCGAGGGAGACCCAGTACTTC. The variable domain in full, completed from reference TRBV29-1 and TRBJ2-5, reads SAVISQKPSRDICQRGTSLTIQCQVDSQVTMMFWYRQQPGQSLTLIATANQGSEATYESGFVIDKFPISRPNLTFSTLTVSNMSPEDSSIYLCSVDIAGARETQYFGPGTRLLVL.

The V call is TRBV11-2, the J call TRBJ2-1; 8 bases map to TRBD2. Germline trimming cut 1 base from V and 4 bases from J; bases unmatched to any gene: 6. From germline, CDR1 is SGHAT and CDR2 FQNNGV. The CDR3 has 16 residues. The CDR3 nucleotides are TGTGCCAGCAGCTTAGCCCGGACTAGCCAATACAATGAGCAGTTCTTC. Encoded protein: CASSLARTSQYNEQFF.

This rearrangement joins TRBV5-1 to TRBJ2-7; no reliable D call. CDR1 is SGHRS, CDR2 YFSETQ, per germline. Trimming took off 0 bases at V and 7 bases at J, with 14 bases between the two ends. The CDR3 extends over 14 amino acids. Here the CDR3 reads CASSLASEAREQYF. The CDR3 nucleotides are TGCGCCAGCAGCTTGGCCAGCGAGGCTAGGGAGCAGTACTTC.

The V and J genes are TRBV2 and TRBJ2-7, with D possibly matching TRBD2 (6 bases). Germline CDR1 SNHLY, CDR2 FYNNEI. V lost 8 bases to trimming and J lost 4 bases, with 18 bases between them. The CDR3 totals 14 residues. CDR3 loop: CASLGTGDRYEQYF. The CDR3 bases are TGTGCCAGCCTTGGGACTGGAGATAGATACGAGCAGTACTTC.

This clone was detected only once. The rearrangement links TRBV9 to TRBJ1-6, with a tentative D call TRBD1 (5 bases). The V end lost 0 bases, the J end lost 6 bases, and 7 bases lay between the germline ends. The CDR3 is 14 residues long. In germline, CDR1 is SGDLS, CDR2 YYNGEE. CDR3 DNA: TGTGCCAGCAGCGTAGGGGGCGTTAATTCACCCCTCCACTTT. Translated: CASSVGGVNSPLHF.

This clone was seen only a few times. The chain links TRBV5-4 to TRBJ1-1, with TRBD1 matching over 8 bases. The germline gives CDR1 SGHNT, CDR2 YYREEE (reference sequence). The CDR3 spans 14 residues. The ends lost 4 bases at V and 5 bases at J; junction bases unmatched: 7. The CDR3 region is CASSPQGALTEAFF. CDR3 sequence (DNA): TGTGCCAGCAGCCCCCAGGGGGCTTTGACTGAAGCTTTCTTT.

The rearrangement uses TRBV6-6 and TRBJ2-7, with a possible D match to TRBD2 (5 bases). The ends were cut back, 10 bases at V and 4 bases at J, with 17 bases in the middle. The germline V gene encodes CDR1 MNHNY and CDR2 SVGAGI (reference sequence). The CDR3 is 13 amino acids. This CDR3 reads CATRGGERYEQYF. In DNA form, the CDR3 reads TGTGCCACCCGAGGAGGAGAGAGATACGAGCAGTACTTC.

V usage is TRBV5-1 and J usage is TRBJ2-1; D is uncertain. Between the trimmed V and J ends, which lost 2 bases and 1 base, there was a span of 7 bases. The CDR3 consists of 14 residues. In germline, CDR1 is SGHRS, CDR2 YFSETQ. The CDR3 loop reads CASSFRVSYNEQFF. In DNA, the CDR3 is TGCGCCAGCAGCTTCCGGGTATCCTACAATGAGCAGTTCTTC. Full variable domain (outside the CDR3, taken from reference TRBV5-1 and TRBJ2-1): KAGVTQTPRYLIKTRGQQVTLSCSPISGHRSVSWYQQTPGQGLQFLFEYFSETQRNKGNFPGRFSGRQFSNSRSEMNVSTLELGDSALYLCASSFRVSYNEQFFGPGTRLTVL.

This clone was detected a few times. V usage is TRBV4-1 and J usage is TRBJ1-1; TRBD1 aligns across 7 bases. V shed 2 bases, J shed 1 base, and the junction held 7 bases outside the gene matches. CDR3 size: 16 residues. Per germline, CDR1 MGHRA and CDR2 YSYEKL. Here the CDR3 DNA reads TGCGCCAGCAGCCAACCGCGGACAGGCCCGAACACTGAAGCTTTCTTT. This sequence encodes CASSQPRTGPNTEAFF.

In the case of this clone: Other DNA sequences in the same sample also yield this CDR3. The rearrangement uses TRBV5-1 and TRBJ1-2; 8 bases align to TRBD1. There are 14 residues in the CDR3. Germline values: CDR1 SGHRS, CDR2 YFSETQ. Unmatched junction bases numbered 7, after V lost 4 bases and J lost 5 bases. The chain's CDR3 is CASSPRDRQYGYTF. The CDR3 DNA follows: TGCGCCAGCAGCCCTCGGGACAGGCAATATGGCTACACCTTC. Filled out from reference TRBV5-1 and TRBJ1-2, the complete variable domain reads KAGVTQTPRYLIKTRGQQVTLSCSPISGHRSVSWYQQTPGQGLQFLFEYFSETQRNKGNFPGRFSGRQFSNSRSEMNVSTLELGDSALYLCASSPRDRQYGYTFGSGTRLTVV.

The table lists this clone with a few counts. The rearrangement uses TRBV29-1 and TRBJ2-1, with a possible D match to TRBD1 (6 bases). The CDR3 has 14 amino acids. V shed 6 bases and J shed 5 bases, with 17 bases lying between them. The germline V gene encodes CDR1 SQVTM and CDR2 ANQGSEA. CDR3 sequence reads: CSVCRDTSDNEQFF. In DNA, the CDR3 is TGCAGCGTATGCCGGGACACCTCGGACAATGAGCAGTTCTTC.

The CDR3 DNA reads TGCGCCAGCAGCTTGGCCAGACAGGTCCCCCCAGGGGAGGCTTTCTTT. Amino acid sequence: CASSLARQVPPGEAFF. V gene TRBV5-1 combines with J gene TRBJ1-1; D might be TRBD1 (6 bases). There are 16 residues in the CDR3. Trimming cost V 0 bases and J 11 bases, with 23 bases left between them. Germline CDR1 SGHRS, CDR2 YFSETQ.

The chain has TRBV28 and TRBJ1-5; D unresolved. CDR3 length equals 14 residues. Looked up from germline, CDR1 is MDHEN and CDR2 is SYDVKM. V was trimmed by 7 bases and J by 3 bases, leaving 13 bases between them. The DNA of the CDR3 is TGTGCCAGCACCCCCGGAGGAGTCAATCAGCCCCAGCATTTT. Translating it yields CASTPGGVNQPQHF.